A single sample gave rise to the 16 T cell receptor beta chains below, sequenced in a study of T cell repertoires in cytomegalovirus infection. Each CDR3 protein gets one entry after TCRdb re-called the reads with MiXCR. The table includes 900,000 to 950,000 distinct CDR3 sequences, roughly 31% detected once. No antigen has been assigned to these receptors. Sequencing used cultured CD8+ T cells from PBMCs, obtained from culture after CMV antigen stimulation. The receptors derive from a human donor in good health (CMV status not recorded). Some clones in this sample may be carry-over from other donors' samples.

This clonotype was seen more than once but under ten times. The gene calls are TRBV6-2 or TRBV6-3 and TRBJ1-1; a weak D match, TRBD1 (6 bases). This CDR3 spans 14 amino acids. Germline assignment: CDR1 MNHEY and CDR2 SVGEGT. V was shortened by 5 bases and J by 1 base, with 11 bases between the two germline ends. In DNA, the CDR3 is TGTGCCAGCAGTGGGGGGGGGCCGAACACTGAAGCTTTCTTT. Translating it yields CASSGGGPNTEAFF.

The chain has TRBV7-9 and TRBJ2-3; TRBD2 matches 7 bases. Germline V gene sequence: CDR1 SEHNR, CDR2 FQNEAQ (reference sequence). The CDR3 extends over 17 amino acids. Trimming took 1 base from V and 6 from J; bases not matched to a gene: 13. This CDR3 reads CASSLGGTNSPKDTQYF. The CDR3 DNA follows: TGTGCCAGCAGCTTAGGGGGGACTAACTCCCCCAAGGATACGCAGTATTTT.

Only one count was recorded for this clonotype. The chain joins TRBV27 to TRBJ2-5; D gene unclear. This CDR3 contains 13 residues. Trimming removed 8 bases from V and 3 bases from J, with 13 bases in between. In germline, CDR1 is MNHEY, CDR2 SMNVEV (reference sequence). The CDR3 region is CASHDGQEETQYF. The CDR3 DNA follows: TGTGCCAGCCACGACGGGCAGGAAGAGACCCAGTACTTC.

Many counts were recorded for this clonotype. J is TRBJ1-2 and V is TRBV7-2; D possibly corresponds to TRBD1 (6 bases). V lost 3 bases to trimming and J lost 5 bases, with 10 bases between them. Germline CDR1 reads SGHTA; CDR2 reads FQGNSA. The CDR3 extends over 13 amino acids. CDR3 coding DNA: TGTGCCAGCAGCTTGCACAGGGTTTATGGCTACACCTTC. It translates to CASSLHRVYGYTF.

The chain has TRBV29-1 and TRBJ2-7; 7 bases align to TRBD2. Unmatched junction bases numbered 10, after V lost 7 bases and J lost 1 base. CDR1 is SQVTM, CDR2 ANQGSEA, per germline. The CDR3 has 14 residues. CDR3 region: CSARLAVGSYEQYF. The CDR3, as DNA: TGCAGCGCCCGACTAGCAGTAGGATCCTACGAGCAGTACTTC.

In this sample, this clonotype turned up many times. The chain employs TRBV7-2 and TRBJ2-5; TRBD2 aligns across 11 bases. There are 18 residues in the CDR3. Unmatched junction bases numbered 12, after V lost 2 bases and J lost 4 bases. Germline lookup yields CDR1 SGHTA and CDR2 FQGNSA. Here the CDR3 DNA reads TGTGCCAGCAGCTTACTAGCGGGGGGCTTAGGTTGGGTAGAGACCCAGTACTTC. Translating it yields CASSLLAGGLGWVETQYF.

This clonotype has just a few counts. The chain employs TRBV6-5 and TRBJ2-5, with D uncertain. Germline values: CDR1 MNHEY, CDR2 SVGAGI. This CDR3 spans 11 amino acids. Trimming took off 0 bases at V and 7 bases at J, with 3 bases between the two ends. DNA for the CDR3: TGTGCCAGCAGTTACTCCACGACCCAGTACTTC. This gives the protein CASSYSTTQYF.

This chain links TRBV7-9 with TRBJ1-6; D is possibly TRBD1 (5 bases). Trimming left V 7 bases short and J 0 bases short, with 16 bases between. The CDR3 is 17 amino acids. Germline V gene sequence: CDR1 SEHNR, CDR2 FQNEAQ (reference sequence). CDR3 sequence reads: CASTQDTPSSYNSPLHF. DNA of the CDR3: TGTGCCAGCACCCAGGACACCCCAAGCTCCTATAATTCACCCCTCCACTTT.

As for this clonotype: One end of the junction fails to match germline, which may point to a read error. The chain is built from TRBV7-6 and TRBJ1-2; no clear D gene. Germline CDR1 reads SGHVS; CDR2 reads FNYEAQ. CDR3 size: 15 residues. CDR3 sequence: CTSAKPDRLNYGYTF. CDR3 sequence (DNA): TGTACCAGCGCCAAACCCGATAGACTTAACTATGGCTACACCTTC.

A single count supports this clonotype. With a much larger clone just one base away, this may be a read error. The V gene is TRBV7-2, the J gene TRBJ2-1, with D maybe TRBD2 (5 bases). This CDR3 spans 15 amino acids. The germline V gene encodes CDR1 SGHTA and CDR2 FQGNSA. The CDR3 here is CVSSLMDFLYNEQFF. The CDR3 nucleotides are TGTGTCAGCAGCTTAATGGACTTTCTCTACAATGAGCAGTTCTTC.

V and J are TRBV7-9 and TRBJ1-4; possibly TRBD1 for D (5 bases). Trimming left V 10 bases short and J 7 bases short, with 16 bases between. The CDR3 covers 13 residues. The germline V gene has CDR1 SEHNR and CDR2 FQNEAQ (reference sequence). This chain's CDR3 is CATPGPQGEKLFF. CDR3 coding DNA: TGTGCCACCCCTGGGCCCCAGGGTGAAAAACTGTTTTTT.

This clonotype has a handful of counts. J is TRBJ1-3 and V is TRBV28, with 8 nucleotides matching TRBD1. The CDR3 runs 15 residues. V lost 5 bases to trimming and J lost 2 bases; unmatched junction nucleotides: 5. The germline V gene has CDR1 MDHEN and CDR2 SYDVKM. CDR3 residues: CASSPPDRAGNTIYF. The CDR3 DNA sequence: TGTGCCAGCAGTCCCCCGGACAGGGCTGGAAACACCATATATTTT.

The J gene is TRBJ2-1, the V gene TRBV10-3, with no clear D. V lost 2 bases and J 6 bases, leaving 17 bases between the germline ends. CDR3 length equals 16 residues. CDR1 and CDR2 (germline): ENHRY, SYGVKD. The DNA for the CDR3 is TGTGCCATCAGTGAGACAGAAAACACTAAGGCCAATGAGCAGTTCTTC. Translated: CAISETENTKANEQFF.

This rearrangement joins TRBV7-2 to TRBJ2-1; possibly TRBD2 for D (5 bases). V shed 6 bases and J shed 9 bases, with 21 bases lying between them. The CDR3 consists of 15 residues. Germline values: CDR1 SGHTA, CDR2 FQGNSA. The CDR3 DNA reads TGTGCCAGCAGGCCCACAGACTACGAGGGTATTGAGCAGTTCTTC. Translating it yields CASRPTDYEGIEQFF.

The gene calls are TRBV27 and TRBJ1-2; 7 bases are a match to TRBD1. V was pared by 5 bases and J by 1 base, with 10 bases of the junction left unmatched. CDR3 length equals 16 residues. The V gene's germline CDR1 is MNHEY and CDR2 SMNVEV (reference sequence). CDR3 sequence (DNA): TGTGCCAGCAGTCCATCAACAGGGGACATTAACTATGGCTACACCTTC. Translation: CASSPSTGDINYGYTF.

This clonotype was observed a few times. CDR3 protein: CASSMTYGGQNEQFF. The CDR3 bases are TGTGCCAGTAGCATGACTTACGGGGGGCAAAATGAGCAGTTCTTC. The chain recombines TRBV19 with TRBJ2-1; D is perhaps TRBD2 (7 bases). The CDR3 is 15 residues long. Trimming left V 6 bases short and J 7 bases short, with 19 bases between. CDR1 is LNHDA, CDR2 SQIVND, per germline (reference sequence). Variable domain in full (rest from reference TRBV19 and TRBJ2-1): DGGITQSPKYLFRKEGQNVTLSCEQNLNHDAMYWYRQDPGQGLRLIYYSQIVNDFQKGDIAEGYSVSREKKESFPLTVTSAQKNPTAFYLCASSMTYGGQNEQFFGPGTRLTVL.